This T cell receptor beta chain came from a study of T cells in Graves' hyperthyroidism and ophthalmopathy. Study results and caveats: Ophthalmopathy and stable hyperthyroidism were told apart by a 13 V-J model.

RNA transcripts were the template for amplifying TCR beta CDR3 regions. HTBI primers were the set used in a first-round RT-PCR of the TCR CDR3. TCRdb fed the multiplex PCR reads into MiXCR, producing one record per CDR3 protein. The sample holds hundreds of thousands of distinct CDR3 sequences, roughly 14% seen once. This clonotype was recorded many times. The antigen remains unidentified. Sequencing used blood. This receptor was obtained from a man younger than 30 with Graves' ophthalmopathy.

This CDR3 is CASSWTGGYNEQFF. CDR3 DNA sequence: TGTGCCAGCAGTTGGACAGGGGGTTACAATGAGCAGTTCTTC. The chain has TRBV6-1 and TRBJ2-1; TRBD1 aligns across 10 bases. The CDR3 loop spans 14 amino acids. V lost 5 bases and J lost 4; bases outside the gene matches: 2. From germline, CDR1 is MNHNS and CDR2 SASEGT.